Listed here is a single T cell receptor beta chain. Its target is unknown. As every portion of the isolated RNA was reverse transcribed, the sequencing read expressed TCRB transcripts. The data were produced by immunoSEQ multiplex PCR, yet TCRdb's version contains in-frame clones alone and is incomplete. The table includes about 220,000 clones, approximately 11% detected once. The sample originates from a study of beta chain features in type 1 diabetes. Turning to the study itself: Sorted cells examined across all samples numbered 100 million to 140 million. Study-wide findings and caveats: VDJ junctions from patients with type 1 diabetes contained fewer insertions and more deletions.

The CDR3 extends over 14 amino acids. Looked up from germline, CDR1 is ENHRY and CDR2 is SYGVKD. Trimming took 11 bases from V and 2 from J, leaving 17 bases between them. This sequence originates from a man in his late teens or twenties in good health. The chain has TRBV10-3 and TRBJ2-3, with D perhaps TRBD1 or TRBD2 (6 bases each). Specimen: central memory CD4+ T cells from blood. DNA of the CDR3: TGTGCCGGAGGGGACACCATAATCACAGATACGCAGTATTTT. Translation gives CAGGDTIITDTQYF.